This T cell receptor beta chain was documented in a study of technical replicates of blood from a few donors. Generated by immunoSEQ multiplex PCR, the TCRdb table keeps only in-frame clones and is missing some. Of 15,000 to 20,000 clones in the sample, around nine tenths were seen once. Germline CDR1 reads SGHTA; CDR2 reads FQGTGA. Losses at the gene ends were 5 bases for V and 4 bases for J; bases not matched to a gene: 1. CDR3 length equals 13 residues. The origin of this receptor is a human donor in good health. V and J are TRBV7-3 and TRBJ2-7; TRBD2 aligns across 11 bases. The specimen was PBMCs. This CDR3 is CASSRLAGYEQYF. The CDR3 nucleotides read TGTGCCAGCAGCCGACTAGCGGGATACGAGCAGTACTTC.